This TCR beta chain was obtained from a study of blood T cells in healthy people across ages. This clonotype was recorded once. The junction departs from germline at one end; a sequencing error may be responsible. The length of the CDR3 is 12 residues. Germline assignment: CDR1 SEHNR and CDR2 FQNEAQ (reference sequence). A second about 7 to 12 cycle PCR used barcoded and J-beta primers. TCRdb re-analysed the 5' RACE reads in MiXCR, keeping a single row per CDR3 protein. The sample contains about 720,000 distinct CDR3 sequences, 25% of which appear only once. This sample also belongs to another study, concerning T cells of mothers and their children.

V is TRBV7-9 and J is TRBJ1-2; a possible D gene is TRBD1 (6 bases). Sample: blood. The sequence derives from a boy aged 5-17 years in good health. The CDR3 region is CASSLGQAILCF. CDR3 bases: TGTGCCAGCAGCTTAGGACAGGCCATCCTGTGCTTC.